This entry features one TCR beta chain sequence. Its antigen is not identified. The data stem from a study of T-cell memory formation after mild COVID-19. A 5'RACE reaction primed in the constant segment made cDNA libraries of TCR alpha and TCR beta, and these carried sample barcodes and UMIs. TCRdb passed the 5' RACE reads through MiXCR, listing each CDR3 protein once. Of around 60,000 distinct CDR3 sequences listed, more than 8% are singletons. CDR3 length: 16 residues. The germline gives CDR1 SGHRS, CDR2 YFSETQ. V shed 0 bases and J shed 2 bases, with 13 bases lying between them. Overall study findings and caveats: The main location of contracting CD4+ clones was CM and EM, and that of contracting CD8+ clones was EMRA. Pre-infection memory contained some responding clones, which suggested that cross-reactive memory had joined.

The material sequenced was PBMCs or a T cell subset sorted from them (not recorded which). The chain combines TRBV5-1 with TRBJ2-3; a weak D match, TRBD1 (5 bases). The receptor comes from a man aged 18 to 30 who had mild COVID-19 (a few samples of this study predate the infection). Cell type and time point are not known. CDR3 nucleotides: TGCGCCAGCAGCTTGGGCTCGGCAGGGTCCACAGATACGCAGTATTTT. Encoded protein: CASSLGSAGSTDTQYF.